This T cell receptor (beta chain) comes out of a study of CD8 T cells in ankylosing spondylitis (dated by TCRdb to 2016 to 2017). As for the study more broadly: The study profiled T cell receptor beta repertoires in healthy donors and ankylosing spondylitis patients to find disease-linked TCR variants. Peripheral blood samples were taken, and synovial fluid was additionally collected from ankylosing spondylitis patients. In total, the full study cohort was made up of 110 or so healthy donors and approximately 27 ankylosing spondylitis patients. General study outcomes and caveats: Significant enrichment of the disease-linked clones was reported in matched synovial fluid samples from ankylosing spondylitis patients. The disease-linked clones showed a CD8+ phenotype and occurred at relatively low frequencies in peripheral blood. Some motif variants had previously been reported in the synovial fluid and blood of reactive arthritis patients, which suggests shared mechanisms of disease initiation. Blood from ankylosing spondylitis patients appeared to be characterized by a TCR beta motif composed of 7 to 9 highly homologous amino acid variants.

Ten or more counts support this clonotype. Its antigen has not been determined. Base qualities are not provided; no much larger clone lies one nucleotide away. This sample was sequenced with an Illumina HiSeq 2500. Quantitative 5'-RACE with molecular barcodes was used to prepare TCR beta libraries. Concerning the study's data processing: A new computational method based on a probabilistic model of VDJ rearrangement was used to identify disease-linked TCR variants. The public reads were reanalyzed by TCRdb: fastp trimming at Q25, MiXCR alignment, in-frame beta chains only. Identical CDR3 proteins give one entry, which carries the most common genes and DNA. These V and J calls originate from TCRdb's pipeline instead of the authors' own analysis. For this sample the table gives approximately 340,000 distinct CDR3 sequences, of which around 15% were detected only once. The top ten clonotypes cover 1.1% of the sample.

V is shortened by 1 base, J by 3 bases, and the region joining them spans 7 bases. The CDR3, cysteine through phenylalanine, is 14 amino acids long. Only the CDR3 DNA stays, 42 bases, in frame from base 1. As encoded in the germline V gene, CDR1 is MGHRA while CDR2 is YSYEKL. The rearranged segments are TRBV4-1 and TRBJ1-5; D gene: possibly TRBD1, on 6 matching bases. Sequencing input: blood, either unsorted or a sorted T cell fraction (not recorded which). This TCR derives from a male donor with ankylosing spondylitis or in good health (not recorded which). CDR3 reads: CASSQGQDNQPQHF. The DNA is TGCGCCAGCAGCCAAGGACAGGACAATCAGCCCCAGCATTTT.